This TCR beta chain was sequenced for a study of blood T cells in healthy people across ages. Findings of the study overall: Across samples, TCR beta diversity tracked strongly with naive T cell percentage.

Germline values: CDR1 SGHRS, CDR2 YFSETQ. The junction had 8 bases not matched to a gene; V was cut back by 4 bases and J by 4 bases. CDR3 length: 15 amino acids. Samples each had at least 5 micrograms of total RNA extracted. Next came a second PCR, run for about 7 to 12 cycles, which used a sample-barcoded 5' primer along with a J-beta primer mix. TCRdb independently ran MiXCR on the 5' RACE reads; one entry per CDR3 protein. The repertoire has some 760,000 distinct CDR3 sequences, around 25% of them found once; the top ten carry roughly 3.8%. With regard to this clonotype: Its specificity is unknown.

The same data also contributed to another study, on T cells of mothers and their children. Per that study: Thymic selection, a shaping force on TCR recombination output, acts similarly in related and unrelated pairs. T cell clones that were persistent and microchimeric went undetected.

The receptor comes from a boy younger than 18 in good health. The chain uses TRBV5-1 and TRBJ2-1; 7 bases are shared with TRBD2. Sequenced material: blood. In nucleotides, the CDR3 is TGCGCCAGCAGCCCCAGCGGGGCCCCTTACAATGAGCAGTTCTTC. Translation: CASSPSGAPYNEQFF.